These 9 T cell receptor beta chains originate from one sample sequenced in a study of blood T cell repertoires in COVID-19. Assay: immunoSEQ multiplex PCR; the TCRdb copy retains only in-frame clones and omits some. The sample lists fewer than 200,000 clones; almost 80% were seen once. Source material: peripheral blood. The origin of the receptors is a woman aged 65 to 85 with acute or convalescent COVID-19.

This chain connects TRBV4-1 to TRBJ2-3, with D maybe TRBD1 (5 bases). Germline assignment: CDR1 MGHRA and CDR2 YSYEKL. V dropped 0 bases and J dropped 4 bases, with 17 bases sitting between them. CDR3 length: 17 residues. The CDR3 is CASSQDVAGRVADTQYF. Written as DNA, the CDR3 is TGCGCCAGCAGCCAAGATGTAGCTGGCAGGGTGGCAGATACGCAGTATTTT.

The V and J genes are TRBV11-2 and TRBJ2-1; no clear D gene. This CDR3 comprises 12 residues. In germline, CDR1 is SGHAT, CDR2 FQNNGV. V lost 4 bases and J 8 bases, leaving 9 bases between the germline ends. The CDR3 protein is CASSYRLDEQFF. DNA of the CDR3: TGTGCCAGCAGCTACCGGTTAGATGAGCAGTTCTTC.

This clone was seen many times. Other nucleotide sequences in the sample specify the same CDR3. The CDR3 protein is CAGQRGSAGELFF. For the CDR3, the DNA is TGTGCCGGCCAAAGGGGGAGTGCCGGGGAGCTGTTTTTT. V is TRBV27 and J is TRBJ2-2; D is possibly TRBD1 (6 bases). The CDR3 is 13 amino acids. V was clipped by 11 bases and J by 6 bases, with 16 bases between them. Germline CDR1 is MNHEY and CDR2 is SMNVEV (reference sequence).

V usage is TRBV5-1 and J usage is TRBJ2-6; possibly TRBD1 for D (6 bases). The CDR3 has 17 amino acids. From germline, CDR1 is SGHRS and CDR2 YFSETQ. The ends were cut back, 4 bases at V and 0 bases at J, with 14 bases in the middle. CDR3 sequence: CASSRSTGVSGANVLTF. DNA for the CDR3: TGCGCCAGCAGCCGATCGACAGGAGTCTCTGGGGCCAACGTCCTGACTTTC.

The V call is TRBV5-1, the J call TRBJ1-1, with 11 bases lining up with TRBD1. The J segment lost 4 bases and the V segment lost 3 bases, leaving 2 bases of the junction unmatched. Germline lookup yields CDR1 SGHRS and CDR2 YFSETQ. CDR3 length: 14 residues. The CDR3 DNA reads TGCGCCAGCAGCTCCGGGACAGGGGGCACTGAAGCTTTCTTT. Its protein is CASSSGTGGTEAFF.

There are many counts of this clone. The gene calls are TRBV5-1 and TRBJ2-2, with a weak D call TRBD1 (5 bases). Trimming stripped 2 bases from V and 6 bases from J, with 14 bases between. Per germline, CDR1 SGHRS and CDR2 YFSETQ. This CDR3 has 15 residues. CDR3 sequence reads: CASSFGQGDAGELFF. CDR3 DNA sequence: TGCGCCAGCAGCTTTGGCCAGGGTGACGCCGGGGAGCTGTTTTTT.

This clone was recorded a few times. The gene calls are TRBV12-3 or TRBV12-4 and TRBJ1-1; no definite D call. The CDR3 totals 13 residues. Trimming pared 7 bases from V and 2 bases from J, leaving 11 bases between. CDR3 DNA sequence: TGTGCCAGCACCCGGGAAATTAACACTGAAGCTTTCTTT. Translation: CASTREINTEAFF.

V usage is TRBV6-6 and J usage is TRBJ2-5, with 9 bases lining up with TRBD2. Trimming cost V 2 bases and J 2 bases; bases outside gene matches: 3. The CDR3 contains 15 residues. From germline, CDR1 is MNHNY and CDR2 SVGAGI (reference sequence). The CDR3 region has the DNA TGTGCCAGCAGTTACGGGGCGGGAGGGCAAGAGACCCAGTACTTC. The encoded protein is CASSYGAGGQETQYF.

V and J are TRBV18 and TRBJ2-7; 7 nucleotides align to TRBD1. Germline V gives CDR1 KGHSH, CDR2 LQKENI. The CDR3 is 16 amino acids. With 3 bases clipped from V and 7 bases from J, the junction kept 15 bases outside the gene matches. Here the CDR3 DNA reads TGTGCCAGCTCACCTAAGGAGACAGGGCCCGAAAAAGAGCAGTACTTC. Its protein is CASSPKETGPEKEQYF. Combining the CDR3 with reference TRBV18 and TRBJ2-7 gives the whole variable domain NAGVMQNPRHLVRRRGQEARLRCSPMKGHSHVYWYRQLPEEGLKFMVYLQKENIIDESGMPKERFSAEFPKEGPSILRIQQVVRGDSAAYFCASSPKETGPEKEQYFGPGTRLTVT.